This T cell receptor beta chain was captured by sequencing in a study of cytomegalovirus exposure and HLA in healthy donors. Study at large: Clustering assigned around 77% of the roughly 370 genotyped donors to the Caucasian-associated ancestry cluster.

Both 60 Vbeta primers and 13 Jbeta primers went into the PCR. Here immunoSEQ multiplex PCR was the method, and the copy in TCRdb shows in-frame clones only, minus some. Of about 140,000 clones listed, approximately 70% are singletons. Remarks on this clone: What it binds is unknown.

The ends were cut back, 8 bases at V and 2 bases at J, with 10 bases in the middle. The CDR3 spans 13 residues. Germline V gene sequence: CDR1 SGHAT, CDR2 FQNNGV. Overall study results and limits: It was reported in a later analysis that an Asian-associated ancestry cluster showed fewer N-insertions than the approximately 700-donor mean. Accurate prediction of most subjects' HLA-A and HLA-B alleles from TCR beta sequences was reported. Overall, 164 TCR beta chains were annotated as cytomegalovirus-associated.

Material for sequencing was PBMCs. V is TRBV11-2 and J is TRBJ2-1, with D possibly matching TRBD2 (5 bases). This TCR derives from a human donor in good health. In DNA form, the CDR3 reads TGTGCCAGCTACGGGGTTCCCTACAATGAGCAGTTCTTC. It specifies CASYGVPYNEQFF.